Below, one T cell receptor beta chain is given with its context. The source of the sample is a study of blood T cell repertoires in COVID-19. The wider study: Samples of COVID-19 (acute and convalescent) were obtained from the United States, Italy and Spain. PBMCs, B-cell-depleted T cells, or T cells were the source of the cDNA or gDNA that made up the material.

Clones were read by immunoSEQ multiplex PCR, and TCRdb kept only the in-frame ones, dropping some. The sample lists about 400,000 clones, around 89% occurring once. In germline, CDR1 is KGHDR, CDR2 SFDVKD. This CDR3 has 14 amino acids. After removal of 5 bases from V and 7 bases from J, the junction contained 9 bases not matched to a gene. The source of this sequence is a woman under 40 with acute or convalescent COVID-19. This rearrangement joins TRBV24-1 to TRBJ2-7; the match to TRBD1 covers 8 bases. Material: peripheral blood. The CDR3 DNA sequence: TGTGCCACCAGTGGGGCAGGGGGCTTTGGAGAGCAGTACTTC. Translation: CATSGAGGFGEQYF.